This is a list of T cell receptor beta chains from one sample in a study of identical twins. From the 5' RACE reads, TCRdb called clonotypes with MiXCR, one entry per CDR3 protein. The sample holds 690,000 or so distinct CDR3 sequences, 8% to 9% seen once. The same data also went into a second study, on yellow fever vaccine responses in identical twins.

Sample: PBMCs. These receptor sequences come from a woman aged 18-29 years in good health. CDR3s leave out the opening cysteine and the closing phenylalanine or tryptophan.

TRBV29-1,SVPRDRQNNYGYT
TRBV5-1,ASTPSGGGPDTQY
TRBV20-1,SARDPTSGSPSYEQY
TRBV5-1,ASSLDRARSYNSPLH
TRBV6-5,ASSSLYGGRAGEQY
TRBV29-1,SVLREVETQY
TRBV7-6,ASSLGTSASPTYNEQF
TRBV20-1,SGASALATSASTDTQY
TRBV27,ASSPRTGRNHRYNEQF
TRBV4-3,ASSQEQGDYYGYT
TRBV20-1,SAPPGLGTYEQY
TRBV19,ASSIKQSYEQY
TRBV12-3/TRBV12-4,ASRKGQGESTDTQY
TRBV10-3,AISDSAASGTQY
TRBV5-1,ASRSGTVYINEQF
TRBV5-1,ASSSIAGTNTGELF
TRBV6-2/TRBV6-3,ASTLSGRALDEQF
TRBV20-1,SARVWRDRGGGSNQPQH
TRBV6-5,ASSYLGTSAADTQY
TRBV5-1,ASRASGAYEQY
TRBV20-1,SAIHLMTSASTDTQY
TRBV5-6,ASSLVRNPDTQY
TRBV4-3,ASSQDGRKTSGTIECEQY
TRBV11-3,ASSLGAGEVDEQY
TRBV6-2/TRBV6-3,ASTLTGQGINEQF
TRBV28,ASSSGTDTQY
TRBV20-1,SARSSGANVLT
TRBV20-1,SARRQALYNEQF
TRBV5-1,ASSFEVAGEQF
TRBV7-2,ASRVQGDYGYT
TRBV30,AWSAGKYEQY
TRBV27,ASSIDQANTEAF
TRBV11-1,ASSLEVSGGAGTDTQY
TRBV11-2,ASSPGRGDEQY
TRBV6-6,ASSTSGVGQY
TRBV29-1,SVDVAANTDTQY
TRBV20-1,SATPLGAGSYEQY
TRBV15,ATSDRTYQPQH
TRBV12-3/TRBV12-4,ASSPIQGRETQY
TRBV28,AVQGAPMEAF
TRBV21-1,ASRGTPKTEAF
TRBV30,AWTGLNTGELF
TRBV7-3,ASSLRGTEVGEQF
TRBV2,ASRRLAEFYNEQF
TRBV20-1,SATHPQSGRILSEQF
TRBV7-9,ASSSPMEQY
TRBV10-3,AISESTGGPYEQY
TRBV12-1,ARRTVNPNNEQF
TRBV28,ASSFGPGPYEQY
TRBV10-3,AISESSDSGANVLT
TRBV11-3,ASSFSNPGTDTQY
TRBV7-2,ASSLDSAGVREQF
TRBV29-1,SVFTVNTGELF
TRBV20-1,SAARGSKETQY
TRBV27,ASTGRAGELF
TRBV6-2/TRBV6-3,ASNFGLGELF
TRBV2,ASISTDTQY
TRBV18,ASSPSTANYGYT
TRBV6-2/TRBV6-3,ASSYEWFWGQALYEQY
TRBV6-2/TRBV6-3,ASSLSDSGELF